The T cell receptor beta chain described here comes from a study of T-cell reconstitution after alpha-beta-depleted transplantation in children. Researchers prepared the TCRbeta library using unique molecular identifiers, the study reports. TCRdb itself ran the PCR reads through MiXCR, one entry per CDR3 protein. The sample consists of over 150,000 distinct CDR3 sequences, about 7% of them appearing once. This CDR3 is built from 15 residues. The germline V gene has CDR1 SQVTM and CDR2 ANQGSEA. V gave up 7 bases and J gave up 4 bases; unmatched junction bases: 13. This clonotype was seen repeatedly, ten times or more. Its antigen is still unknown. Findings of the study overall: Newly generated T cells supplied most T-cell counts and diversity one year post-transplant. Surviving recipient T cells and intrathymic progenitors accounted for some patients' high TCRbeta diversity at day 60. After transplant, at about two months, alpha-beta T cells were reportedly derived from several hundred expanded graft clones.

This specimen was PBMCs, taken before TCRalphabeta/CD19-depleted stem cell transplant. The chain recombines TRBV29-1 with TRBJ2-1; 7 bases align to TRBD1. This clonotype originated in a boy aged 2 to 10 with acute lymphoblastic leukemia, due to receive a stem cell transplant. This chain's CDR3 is CSARGTDQFYNEQFF. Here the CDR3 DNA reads TGCAGCGCCAGAGGGACAGATCAATTTTACAATGAGCAGTTCTTC.